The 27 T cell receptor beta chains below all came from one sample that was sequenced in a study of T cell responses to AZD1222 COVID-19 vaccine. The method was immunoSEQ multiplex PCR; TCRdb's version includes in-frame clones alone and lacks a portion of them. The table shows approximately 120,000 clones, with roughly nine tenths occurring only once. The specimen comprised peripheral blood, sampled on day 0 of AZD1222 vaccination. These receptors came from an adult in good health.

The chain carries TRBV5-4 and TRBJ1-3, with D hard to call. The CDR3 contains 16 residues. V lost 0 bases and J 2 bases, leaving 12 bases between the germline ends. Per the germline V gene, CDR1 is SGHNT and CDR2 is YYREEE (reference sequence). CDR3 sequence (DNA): TGTGCCAGCAGCTTGGGGTTGGAGATTACTGGAAACACCATATATTTT. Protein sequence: CASSLGLEITGNTIYF.

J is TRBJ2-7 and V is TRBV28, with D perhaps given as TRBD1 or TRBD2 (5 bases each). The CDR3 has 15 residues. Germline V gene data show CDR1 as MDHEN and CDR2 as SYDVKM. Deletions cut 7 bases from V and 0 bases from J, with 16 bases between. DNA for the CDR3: TGTGCCAGCACCGGGACGAGGGTACCCTCCTACGAGCAGTACTTC. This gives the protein CASTGTRVPSYEQYF.

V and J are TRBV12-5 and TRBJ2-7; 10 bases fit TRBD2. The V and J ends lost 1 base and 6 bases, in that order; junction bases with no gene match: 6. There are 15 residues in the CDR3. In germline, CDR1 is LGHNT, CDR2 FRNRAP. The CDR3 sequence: CASGLGLAGVGEQYF. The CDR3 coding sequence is TGTGCTAGTGGTTTGGGCCTAGCGGGGGTCGGCGAGCAGTACTTC.

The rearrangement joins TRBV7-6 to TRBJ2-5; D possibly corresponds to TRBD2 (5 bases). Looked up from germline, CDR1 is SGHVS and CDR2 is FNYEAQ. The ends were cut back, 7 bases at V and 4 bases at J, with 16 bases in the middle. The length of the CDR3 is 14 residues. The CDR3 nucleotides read TGTGCCAGCACCCCCCGGGGTACCGGAGAGACCCAGTACTTC. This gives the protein CASTPRGTGETQYF.

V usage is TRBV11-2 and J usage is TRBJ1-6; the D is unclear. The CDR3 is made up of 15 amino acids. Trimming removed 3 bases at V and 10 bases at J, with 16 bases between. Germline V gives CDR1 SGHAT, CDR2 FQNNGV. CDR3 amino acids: CASSLPGALYSPLHF. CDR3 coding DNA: TGTGCCAGCAGCTTGCCCGGAGCCCTTTACTCACCCCTCCACTTT.

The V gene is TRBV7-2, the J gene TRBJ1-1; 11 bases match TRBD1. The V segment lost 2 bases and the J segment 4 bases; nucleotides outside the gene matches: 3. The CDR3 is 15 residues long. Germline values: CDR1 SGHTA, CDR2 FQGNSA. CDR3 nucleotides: TGTGCCAGCAGCTTACTCGGGACAGGGGGCACTGAAGCTTTCTTT. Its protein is CASSLLGTGGTEAFF.

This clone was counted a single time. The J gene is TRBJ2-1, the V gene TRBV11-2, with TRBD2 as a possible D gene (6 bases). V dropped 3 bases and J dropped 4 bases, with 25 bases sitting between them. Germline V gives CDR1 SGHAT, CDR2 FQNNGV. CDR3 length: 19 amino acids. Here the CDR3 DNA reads TGTGCCAGCAGCTTGGGGAGCGGGTCCGCTCAAAATAAATACAATGAGCAGTTCTTC. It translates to CASSLGSGSAQNKYNEQFF.

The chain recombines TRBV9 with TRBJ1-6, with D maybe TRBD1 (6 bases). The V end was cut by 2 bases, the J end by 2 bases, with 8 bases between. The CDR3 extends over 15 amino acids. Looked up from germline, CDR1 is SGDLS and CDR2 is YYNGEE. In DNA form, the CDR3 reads TGTGCCAGCAGCGTGGGGACAACCTATAATTCACCCCTCCACTTT. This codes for CASSVGTTYNSPLHF.

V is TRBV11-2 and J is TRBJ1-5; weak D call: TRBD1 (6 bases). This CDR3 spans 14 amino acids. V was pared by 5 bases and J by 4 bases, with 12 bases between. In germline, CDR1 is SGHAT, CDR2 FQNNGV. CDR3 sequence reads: CASSQNRGNQPQHF. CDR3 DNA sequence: TGTGCCAGCAGCCAAAATAGGGGGAATCAGCCCCAGCATTTT.

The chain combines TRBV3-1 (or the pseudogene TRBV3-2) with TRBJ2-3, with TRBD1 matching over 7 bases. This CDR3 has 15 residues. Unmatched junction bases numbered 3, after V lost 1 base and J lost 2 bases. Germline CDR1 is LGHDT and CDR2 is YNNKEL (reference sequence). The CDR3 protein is CASSQADRTTDTQYF. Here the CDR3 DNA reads TGTGCCAGCAGCCAAGCGGACAGGACCACAGATACGCAGTATTTT.

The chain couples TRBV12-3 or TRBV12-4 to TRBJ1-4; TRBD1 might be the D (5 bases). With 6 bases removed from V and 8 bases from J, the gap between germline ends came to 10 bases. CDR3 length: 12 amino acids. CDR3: CASSQGGEKLFF. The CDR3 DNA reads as TGTGCCAGCAGCCAGGGCGGAGAAAAACTGTTTTTT.

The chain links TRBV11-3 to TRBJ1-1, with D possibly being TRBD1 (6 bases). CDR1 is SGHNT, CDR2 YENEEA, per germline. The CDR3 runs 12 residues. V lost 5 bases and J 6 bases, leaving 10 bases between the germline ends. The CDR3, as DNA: TGTGCCAGCAGCCTCGGACAGTCTGAAGCTTTCTTT. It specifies CASSLGQSEAFF.

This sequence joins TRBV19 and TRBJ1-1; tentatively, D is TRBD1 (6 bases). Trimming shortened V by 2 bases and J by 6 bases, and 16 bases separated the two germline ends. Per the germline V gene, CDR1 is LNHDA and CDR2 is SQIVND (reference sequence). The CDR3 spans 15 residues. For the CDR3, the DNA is TGTGCCAGTAGTATATCCCCGACAGGTTCCGCTGAAGCTTTCTTT. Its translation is CASSISPTGSAEAFF.

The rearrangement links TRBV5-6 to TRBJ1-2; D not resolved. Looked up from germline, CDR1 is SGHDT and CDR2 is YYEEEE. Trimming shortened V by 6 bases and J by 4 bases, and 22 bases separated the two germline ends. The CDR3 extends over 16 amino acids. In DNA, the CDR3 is TGTGCCAGCACCTCCCGGTACCGGATTATCATCTATGGCTACACCTTC. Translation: CASTSRYRIIIYGYTF.

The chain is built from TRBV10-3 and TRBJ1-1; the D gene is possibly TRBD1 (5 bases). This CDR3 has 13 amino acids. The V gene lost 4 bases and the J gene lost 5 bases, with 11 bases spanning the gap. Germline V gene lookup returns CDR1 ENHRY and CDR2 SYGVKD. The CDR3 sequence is CAISVGVRTEAFF. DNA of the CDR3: TGTGCCATCAGTGTAGGGGTCCGAACTGAAGCTTTCTTT.

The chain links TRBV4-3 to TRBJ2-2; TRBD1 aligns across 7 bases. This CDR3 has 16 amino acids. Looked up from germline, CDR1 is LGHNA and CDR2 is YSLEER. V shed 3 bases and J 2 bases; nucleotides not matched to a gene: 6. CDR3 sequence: CASSQARDRNTGELFF. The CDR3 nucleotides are TGCGCCAGCAGCCAGGCCCGGGACAGAAACACCGGGGAGCTGTTTTTT.

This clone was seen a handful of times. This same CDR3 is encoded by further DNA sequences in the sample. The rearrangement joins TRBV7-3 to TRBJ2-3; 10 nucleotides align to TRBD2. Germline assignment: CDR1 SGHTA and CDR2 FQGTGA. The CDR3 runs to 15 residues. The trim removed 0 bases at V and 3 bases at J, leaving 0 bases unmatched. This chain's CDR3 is CASSLTSGGTDTQYF. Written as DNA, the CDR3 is TGTGCCAGCAGCTTAACTAGCGGGGGGACAGATACGCAGTATTTT.

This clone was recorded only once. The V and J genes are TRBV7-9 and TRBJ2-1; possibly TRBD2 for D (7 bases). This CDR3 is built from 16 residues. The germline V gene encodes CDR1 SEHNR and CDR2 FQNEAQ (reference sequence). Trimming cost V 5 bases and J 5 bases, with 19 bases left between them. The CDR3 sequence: CASSPKVGGRDNEQFF. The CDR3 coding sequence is TGTGCCAGCAGCCCGAAGGTCGGGGGGCGCGACAATGAGCAGTTCTTC.

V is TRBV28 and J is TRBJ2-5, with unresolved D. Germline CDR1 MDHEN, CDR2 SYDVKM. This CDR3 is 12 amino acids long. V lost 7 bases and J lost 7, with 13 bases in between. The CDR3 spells CASKLEPGTQYF. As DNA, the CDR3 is TGTGCCAGCAAGCTGGAACCTGGGACCCAGTACTTC.

CDR3 amino acids: CASSLWDGSSGYTF. CDR3 in DNA: TGTGCCAGCAGTTTATGGGACGGTTCTTCCGGCTACACCTTC. The chain has TRBV27 and TRBJ1-2, with D perhaps matching TRBD1 (5 bases). Germline-derived CDR1 and CDR2 are MNHEY and SMNVEV (reference sequence). V dropped 1 base and J dropped 8 bases, with 14 bases sitting between them. The CDR3 length is 14 residues.

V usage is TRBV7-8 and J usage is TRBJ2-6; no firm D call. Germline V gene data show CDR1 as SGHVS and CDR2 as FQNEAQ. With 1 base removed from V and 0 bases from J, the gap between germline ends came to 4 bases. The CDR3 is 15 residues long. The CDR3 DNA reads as TGTGCCAGCAGCTTAGTTGGCTCTGGGGCCAACGTCCTGACTTTC. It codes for CASSLVGSGANVLTF.

The CDR3 loop is CASGLITGRTEAFF. DNA for the CDR3: TGTGCTAGTGGTTTGATCACGGGTCGGACTGAAGCTTTCTTT. The rearrangement uses TRBV12-5 and TRBJ1-1; D uncertain. The V end was cut by 2 bases, the J end by 5 bases, with 12 bases between. The CDR3 totals 14 residues. The germline gives CDR1 LGHNT, CDR2 FRNRAP.

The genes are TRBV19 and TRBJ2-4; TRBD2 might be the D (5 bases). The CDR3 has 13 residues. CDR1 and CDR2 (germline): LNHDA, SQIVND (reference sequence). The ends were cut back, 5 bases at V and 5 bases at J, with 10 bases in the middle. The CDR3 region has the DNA TGTGCCAGTAGTCGTGACGGGGAAAACATTCAGTACTTC. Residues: CASSRDGENIQYF. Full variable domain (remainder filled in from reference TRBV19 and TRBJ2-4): DGGITQSPKYLFRKEGQNVTLSCEQNLNHDAMYWYRQDPGQGLRLIYYSQIVNDFQKGDIAEGYSVSREKKESFPLTVTSAQKNPTAFYLCASSRDGENIQYFGAGTRLSVL.

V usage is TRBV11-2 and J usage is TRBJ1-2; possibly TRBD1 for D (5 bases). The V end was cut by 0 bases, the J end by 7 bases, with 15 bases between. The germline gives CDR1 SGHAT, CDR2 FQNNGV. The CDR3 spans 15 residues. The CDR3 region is CASSLDPGRVTGYTF. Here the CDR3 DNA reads TGTGCCAGCAGCTTAGATCCGGGCAGGGTGACTGGCTACACCTTC.

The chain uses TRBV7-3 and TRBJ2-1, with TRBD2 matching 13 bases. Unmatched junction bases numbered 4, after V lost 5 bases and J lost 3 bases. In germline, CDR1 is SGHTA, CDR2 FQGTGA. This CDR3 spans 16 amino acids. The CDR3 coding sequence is TGTGCCAGCAGCCCACGGACTAGCGGGGGCTACAATGAGCAGTTCTTC. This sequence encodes CASSPRTSGGYNEQFF.

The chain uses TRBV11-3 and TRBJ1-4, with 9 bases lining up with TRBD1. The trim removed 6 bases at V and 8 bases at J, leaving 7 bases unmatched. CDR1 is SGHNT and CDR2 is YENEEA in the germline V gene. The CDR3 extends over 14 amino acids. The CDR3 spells CASRRTGDNEKLFF. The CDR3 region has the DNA TGTGCCAGCAGGAGGACAGGGGATAACGAAAAACTGTTTTTT.

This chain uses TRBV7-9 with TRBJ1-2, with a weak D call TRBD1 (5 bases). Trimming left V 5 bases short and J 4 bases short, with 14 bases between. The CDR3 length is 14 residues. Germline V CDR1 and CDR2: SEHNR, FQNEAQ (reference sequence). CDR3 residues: CASSQSGLLYGYTF. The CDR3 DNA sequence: TGTGCCAGCAGCCAATCGGGACTCCTCTATGGCTACACCTTC.